This T cell receptor beta chain was sequenced in a study of shared clonotypes between healthy human individuals (dated by TCRdb to 2018 to 2021). Turning to the overall study: Two women and a few men aged 18 to 49 years were included in the cohort. Libraries were prepared and TCR repertoires were sequenced by different laboratories using diverse techniques, in order to increase sequencing depth and limit assay-specific biases. To estimate repertoire size and how much clonotype sharing occurs between individuals, the study deeply sequenced the blood TCR repertoires of about five healthy adults. Per donor, leukapheresis produced somewhere between about 0.9 and 9 billion PBMCs. For each donor, CD4 naive and CD4 memory were each given three plates, CD8 naive was given two plates, and CD8 memory was given one plate.

The donors were healthy, HIV-negative adults with no recently reported acute infections or vaccinations. Every donor was a Caucasian adult residing in Nashville, Tennessee, USA. Magnetic negative selection was used to enrich CD4+ T cells, after which naive cells were positively selected on CD45RA and the negative fraction became the memory subset. After blood collection by leukapheresis, PBMCs were isolated using Ficoll-Histopaque density gradient centrifugation and then cryopreserved in the vapor phase of liquid nitrogen. Analytical flow cytometry was used to check the purity and quantity of each magnetically sorted T cell population. Genomic DNA was isolated from every sorted fraction and measured by UV absorbance on a Nanodrop 2000c. TCR CDR3 regions were amplified from genomic DNA by multiplex PCR using the deep immunoSEQ assay. Genomic DNA extracted from each cell subset was distributed evenly over all wells of several immunoSEQ 96-well plates, and each plate served as one replicate. For sorted subsets, each replicate PCR was loaded with about 0.2 ug genomic DNA, equivalent to 25,000 to 30,000 T cell genomes. The purified libraries were quantified using a Qubit 3.0 fluorometer, sized with a Bioanalyzer 2100, and then quantified again using the KAPA Library Quantification kit. A separate single-read 150-cycle Illumina NextSeq 550 flow cell was used to sequence each immunoSEQ 96-well plate. The original methods were these. The immunoSEQ output contained only junctional sequences without quality scores, so filtering could not match that applied to full-length reads. Sequences were annotated with PyIR, a Python wrapper for IgBLAST v1.9, using IMGT germline references to assign V/J genes and CDR3. Reads with weak V/J assignments (E-value above 1e-6), missing CDR3, stop codons, out-of-frame junctions, or ambiguous translated residues were removed. V3J clonotypes were defined by identical inferred V gene, J gene, and CDR3 amino acid sequence. To compute the percentage overlap between repertoires, the number of shared unique clonotypes was divided by the size of the smaller repertoire. Richness of each repertoire was evaluated using RTK rarefaction, the Chao1 estimator, and Recon v2.1 estimates of unobserved clonotypes. OLGA was used to compute generation probabilities for all TCRbeta clonotypes that the gDNA method yielded from a few donors. In its TCRdb copy, this immuneACCESS table keeps in-frame sequences only and misses some clones. Where compared with another copy, unresolved V genes explain less than half of these, and the others have no known cause. V and J calls and clone size are copied from that table; D and trimming were computed from the DNA. The sample table contains roughly 330,000 clones; only one count was recorded for approximately 74% of them. The ten biggest clones cover 10% of the sample.

CDR1 is given as SNHLY and CDR2 as FYNNEI, both from the germline V gene. Relative to germline, V is 2 bases shorter and J is 3 bases shorter, with 14 bases between their ends. From the cysteine through the phenylalanine, the CDR3 covers 16 amino acids. Of the read, only the CDR3 DNA is kept; its 48 bases are in frame from base 1. The study at large found these results: Compared with non-shared clonotypes, clonotypes shared by all four sorted-subset donors had higher generation probabilities. Pairwise subsampling led to the expectation that sequencing depth would affect the degree of clonotype sharing among donors. Naive subsets generally had larger estimated clonotype richness than memory subsets. Even with the large sequencing depth, rarefaction of the sorted-subset datasets indicated that sequencing was incomplete. Sampling was restricted to blood, and TCR repertoires in tissue are likely to differ from TCR repertoires in blood. When several donors were compared, the shared fraction of clonotypes was 5% to 6.5% for naive CD4, 3.5% to 4% for naive CD8, 2% to 2.5% for memory CD4, and less than 0.45% for memory CD8. The genetic and exposure-history diversity represented was limited by the small number of donors.

In regard to this clone: The specificity of this receptor is unknown. No much larger clonotype is one base removed from it; base qualities were not supplied.

The clonotype was recovered from a man in his thirties or forties in good health. The chain couples TRBV2 to TRBJ2-1; 5 matching bases give a weak D call of TRBD2. Sequencing used memory CD4+ T cells sorted from blood. Sample cell subset or site, as interpreted from the label and publication: CD45RA-negative fraction. The CDR3 here reads CASSERGRELYNEQFF. The DNA is TGTGCCAGCAGTGAAAGAGGACGGGAACTCTACAATGAGCAGTTCTTC. Here the CDR3 is joined to the reference TRBV2 and TRBJ2-1 genes, and the full variable domain is: EPEVTQTPSHQVTQMGQEVILRCVPISNHLYFYWYRQILGQKVEFLVSFYNNEISEKSEIFDDQFSVERPDGSNFTLKIRSTKLEDSAMYFCASSERGRELYNEQFFGPGTRLTVL.